This TCR beta chain was identified during a study of T cell responses to AZD1222 COVID-19 vaccine. The study's findings and limits: White British people made up most donors, females outnumbered males, and clonal diversity was possibly underestimated. Spike was spanned by vaccine-associated CD4 TCRs, which were dominant at 160-218 and 743-854. Two AZD1222 doses significantly raised spike-specific TCR breadth and depth over controls. Nearly half of spike-specific TCRs reportedly go after variant regions that carry no mutations.

The data were produced by immunoSEQ multiplex PCR, yet TCRdb's version contains in-frame clones alone and is incomplete. The table shows 95,000 to 150,000 clones, with approximately 80% occurring only once. The CDR3 spans 17 residues. Germline CDR1 is ENHRY and CDR2 is SYGVKD. Between the trimmed V and J ends, which lost 4 bases and 4 bases, there was a span of 19 bases. In regard to this clone: Its matching antigen is unknown.

This clonotype originated in an adult who received the AZD1222 COVID-19 vaccine. The V and J genes are TRBV10-3 and TRBJ2-2, with D perhaps matching TRBD1 or TRBD2 (6 bases each). The input for sequencing was peripheral blood, taken 28 days after the second AZD1222 dose. For the CDR3, the DNA is TGTGCCATCAGTGGGATTGAGGGGGGCGGCAGCACCGGGGAGCTGTTTTTT. Translated: CAISGIEGGGSTGELFF.